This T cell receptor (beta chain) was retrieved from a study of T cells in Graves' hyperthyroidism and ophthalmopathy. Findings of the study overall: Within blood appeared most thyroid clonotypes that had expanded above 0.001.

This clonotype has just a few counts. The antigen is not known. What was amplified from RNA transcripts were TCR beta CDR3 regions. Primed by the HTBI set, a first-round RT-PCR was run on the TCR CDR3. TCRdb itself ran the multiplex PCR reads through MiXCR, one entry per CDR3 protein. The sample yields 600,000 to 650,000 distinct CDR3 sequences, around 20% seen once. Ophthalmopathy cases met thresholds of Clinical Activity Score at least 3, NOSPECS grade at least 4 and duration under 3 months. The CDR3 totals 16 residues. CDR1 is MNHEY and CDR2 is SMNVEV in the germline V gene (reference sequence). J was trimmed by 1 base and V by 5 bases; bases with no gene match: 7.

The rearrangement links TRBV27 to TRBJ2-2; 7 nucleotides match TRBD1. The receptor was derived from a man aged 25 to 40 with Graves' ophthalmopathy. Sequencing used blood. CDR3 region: CASSLADRLNTGELFF. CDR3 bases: TGTGCCAGCAGTCTCGCGGACAGGTTGAACACCGGGGAGCTGTTTTTT.